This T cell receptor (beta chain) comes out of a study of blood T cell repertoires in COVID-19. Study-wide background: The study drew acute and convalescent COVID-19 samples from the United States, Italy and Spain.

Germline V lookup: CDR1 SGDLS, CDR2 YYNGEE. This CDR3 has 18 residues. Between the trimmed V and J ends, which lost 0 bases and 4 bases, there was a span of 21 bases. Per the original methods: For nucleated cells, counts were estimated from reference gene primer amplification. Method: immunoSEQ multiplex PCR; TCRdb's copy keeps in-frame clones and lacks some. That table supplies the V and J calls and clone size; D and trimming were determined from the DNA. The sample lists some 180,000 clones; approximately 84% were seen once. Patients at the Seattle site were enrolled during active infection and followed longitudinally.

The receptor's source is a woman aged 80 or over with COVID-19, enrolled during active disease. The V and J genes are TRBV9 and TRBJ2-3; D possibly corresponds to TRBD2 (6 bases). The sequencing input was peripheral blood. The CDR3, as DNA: TGTGCCAGCAGCGTAGTAGGAGTTAGCGGTGGGGGACCAGATACGCAGTATTTT. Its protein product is CASSVVGVSGGGPDTQYF. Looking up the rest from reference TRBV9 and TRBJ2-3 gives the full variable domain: DSGVTQTPKHLITATGQRVTLRCSPRSGDLSVYWYQQSLDQGLQFLIQYYNGEERAKGNILERFSAQQFPDLHSELNLSSLELGDSALYFCASSVVGVSGGGPDTQYFGPGTRLTVL.